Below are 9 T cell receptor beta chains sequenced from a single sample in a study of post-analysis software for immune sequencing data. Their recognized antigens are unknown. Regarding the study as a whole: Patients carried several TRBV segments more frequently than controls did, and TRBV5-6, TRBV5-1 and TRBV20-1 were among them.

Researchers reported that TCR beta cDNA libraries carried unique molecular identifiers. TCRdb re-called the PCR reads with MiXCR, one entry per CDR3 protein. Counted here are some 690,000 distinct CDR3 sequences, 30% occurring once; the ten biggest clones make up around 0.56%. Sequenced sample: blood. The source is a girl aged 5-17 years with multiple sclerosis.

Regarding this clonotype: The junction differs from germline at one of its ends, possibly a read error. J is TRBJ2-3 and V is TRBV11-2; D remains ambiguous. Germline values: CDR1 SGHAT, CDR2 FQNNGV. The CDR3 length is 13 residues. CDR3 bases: TGTGCCAGCAACTTAGCTTCCTCGCGATCCCAGTATTTT. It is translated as CASNLASSRSQYF.

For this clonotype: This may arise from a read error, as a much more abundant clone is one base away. CDR3 loop: CSAVDYERYF. CDR3 nucleotides: TGCAGTGCTGTAGACTACGAGCGGTACTTC. The chain employs TRBV20-1 and TRBJ2-7; tentatively, D is TRBD2 (5 bases). The CDR3 extends over 10 amino acids. Germline values: CDR1 DFQATT, CDR2 SNEGSKA (reference sequence).

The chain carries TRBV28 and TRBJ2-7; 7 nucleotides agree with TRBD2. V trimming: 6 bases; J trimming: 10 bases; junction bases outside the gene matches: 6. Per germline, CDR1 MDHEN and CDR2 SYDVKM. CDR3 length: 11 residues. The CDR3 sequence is CASSSPGGQYF. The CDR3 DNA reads TGTGCCAGCAGCTCCCCGGGGGGACAGTACTTC.

CDR3 bases: TGTGCCAGCAGCGCTGGGCTAGCGGGGATTTACAATGAGCAGTTCTTC. Protein product: CASSAGLAGIYNEQFF. This chain links TRBV11-2 with TRBJ2-1, with 9 bases aligning to TRBD2. This CDR3 has 16 residues. Unmatched junction bases numbered 9, after V lost 5 bases and J lost 4 bases. Germline values: CDR1 SGHAT, CDR2 FQNNGV.

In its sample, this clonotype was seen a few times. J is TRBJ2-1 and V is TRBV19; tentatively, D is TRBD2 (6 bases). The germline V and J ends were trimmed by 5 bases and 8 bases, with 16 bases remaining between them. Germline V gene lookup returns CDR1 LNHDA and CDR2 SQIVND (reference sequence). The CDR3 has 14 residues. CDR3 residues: CASSDRGLWDEQFF. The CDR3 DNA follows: TGTGCCAGTAGTGACCGGGGGTTATGGGATGAGCAGTTCTTC.

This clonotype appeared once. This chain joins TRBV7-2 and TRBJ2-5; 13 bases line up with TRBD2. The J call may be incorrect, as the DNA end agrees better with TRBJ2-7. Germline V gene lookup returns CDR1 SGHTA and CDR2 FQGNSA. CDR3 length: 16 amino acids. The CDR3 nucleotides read TGTGCCAGCAGCTTAATGACTAGCGGGGGGTCTTACGAGCAGTACTTC. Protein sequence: CASSLMTSGGSYEQYF.

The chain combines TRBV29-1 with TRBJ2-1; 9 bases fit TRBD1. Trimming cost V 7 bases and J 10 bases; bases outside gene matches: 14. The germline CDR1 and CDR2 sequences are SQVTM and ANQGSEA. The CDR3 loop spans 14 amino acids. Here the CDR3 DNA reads TGCAGCGGGTGGGGACAGGGCCGCATTGCGGAGCAGTTCTTC. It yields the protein CSGWGQGRIAEQFF.

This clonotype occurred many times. The CDR3 DNA sequence: TGTGCCAGCAGCTCCACCACTAGCTTTCCCAATGAGCAGTTCTTC. Translation: CASSSTTSFPNEQFF. V and J are TRBV6-2 or TRBV6-3 and TRBJ2-1, with D perhaps matching TRBD2 (6 bases). CDR1 and CDR2 from the germline V gene are MNHEY and SVGEGT. V dropped 6 bases and J dropped 6 bases, with 18 bases sitting between them. The CDR3 consists of 15 residues.

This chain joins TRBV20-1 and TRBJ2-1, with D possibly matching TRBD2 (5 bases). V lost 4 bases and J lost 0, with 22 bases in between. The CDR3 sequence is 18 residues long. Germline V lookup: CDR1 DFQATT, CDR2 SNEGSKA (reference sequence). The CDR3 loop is CSATGNVRGAPSYNEQFF. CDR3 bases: TGCAGTGCTACAGGAAACGTCCGGGGAGCCCCCTCCTACAATGAGCAGTTCTTC.